This T cell receptor (beta chain) was profiled in a study of blood T cell repertoires in COVID-19. Across the study: Specimens from acute and convalescent COVID-19 originated in the United States, Italy and Spain.

Authors' analysis steps: Amplified reference gene primers provided the basis for estimating nucleated cell counts. The data were produced by immunoSEQ multiplex PCR, yet TCRdb's version contains in-frame clones alone and is incomplete. That table supplies the V and J calls and clone size; D and trimming were determined from the DNA. This table has fewer than 150,000 clones, around 90% appearing once. The Seattle patients, enrolled during active infection, were followed longitudinally. The V and J ends lost 0 bases and 0 bases respectively, with 6 bases between them. Germline V CDR1 and CDR2: SGHRS, YFSETQ. The CDR3 runs to 14 residues.

The source material was peripheral blood. The TCR sequence derives from an older woman with COVID-19, enrolled during active disease. The J gene is TRBJ1-2, the V gene TRBV5-1; D gene uncertain. The CDR3 DNA sequence: TGCGCCAGCAGCTTGGAAAGAGCTAACTATGGCTACACCTTC. It yields the protein CASSLERANYGYTF. The whole variable domain, filled in from reference TRBV5-1 and TRBJ1-2, reads KAGVTQTPRYLIKTRGQQVTLSCSPISGHRSVSWYQQTPGQGLQFLFEYFSETQRNKGNFPGRFSGRQFSNSRSEMNVSTLELGDSALYLCASSLERANYGYTFGSGTRLTVV.